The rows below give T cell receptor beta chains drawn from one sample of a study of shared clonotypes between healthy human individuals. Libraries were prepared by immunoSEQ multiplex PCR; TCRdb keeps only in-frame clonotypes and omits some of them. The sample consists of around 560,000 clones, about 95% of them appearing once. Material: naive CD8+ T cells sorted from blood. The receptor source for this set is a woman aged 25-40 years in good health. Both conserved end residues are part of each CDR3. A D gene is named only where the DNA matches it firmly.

CASSLGAQTRLAGDTQYF	TRBD2	TRBV9	TRBJ2-3
CASSVAGSLGEAFF	.	TRBV9	TRBJ1-1
CASSPWQGLEQYF	.	TRBV13	TRBJ2-7
CASSKALVIDGNTIYF	.	TRBV21-1	TRBJ1-3
CASSLVVTENTEAFF	.	TRBV11-2	TRBJ1-1
CASTLGTGGAYNEQFF	TRBD1	TRBV27	TRBJ2-1
CASSSKTGTAPMNEQFF	.	TRBV5-6	TRBJ2-1
CASSAGRTYEQYF	.	TRBV2	TRBJ2-7
CASSYSGVGETQYF	.	TRBV6-5	TRBJ2-5
CASSRRETQYF	.	TRBV7-9	TRBJ2-5
CASSPPLASNEQFF	.	TRBV18	TRBJ2-1
CASSSPTGLSEEQYF	.	TRBV11-2	TRBJ2-7
CAIFGGEDGYTF	.	TRBV10-3	TRBJ1-2
CASSSEYEQYF	.	TRBV5-5	TRBJ2-7
CASSPGWLYEQYF	.	TRBV7-9	TRBJ2-7
CASSAPRTGNTEAFF	TRBD1	TRBV28	TRBJ1-1
CASREGGQPQHF	.	TRBV2	TRBJ1-5
CASSLDRAVYEQYF	.	TRBV13	TRBJ2-7
CASSLSGTNSYNEQFF	TRBD2	TRBV27	TRBJ2-1
CASSYSGEGATTEAFF	TRBD1	TRBV6-5	TRBJ1-1
CASSLILDTGELFF	.	TRBV5-1	TRBJ2-2
CASSFSSYEQYF	.	TRBV5-6	TRBJ2-7
CASSLWGGQGRQPQHF	TRBD1	TRBV28	TRBJ1-5
CASSLGSTGELFF	.	TRBV13	TRBJ2-2
CASTASGSSYEQYF	TRBD2	TRBV28	TRBJ2-7
CASSSVGQGPSNQPQHF	TRBD1	TRBV28	TRBJ1-5
CASSQGLAYEQYF	.	TRBV4-1	TRBJ2-7
CASSGTGESYGYTF	TRBD1	TRBV19	TRBJ1-2
CASSLGNEQFF	.	TRBV28	TRBJ2-1
CASSLAGGRDEQYF	.	TRBV7-8	TRBJ2-7
CASSPGGSYEQYF	.	TRBV5-6	TRBJ2-7
CASSPAPPPSGSSYEQYF	TRBD2	TRBV4-1	.
CAWSGGTGVNEQFF	.	TRBV30	TRBJ2-1
CASSLGRGSSTYEQYF	.	TRBV13	TRBJ2-7
CASSSSTGTFSTGELFF	.	TRBV28	TRBJ2-2
CSVEPSMTDGYTF	.	TRBV29-1	TRBJ1-2
CASRQWTGFGNTIYF	TRBD1	TRBV6-5	TRBJ1-3
CASSPIPGDREAEAFF	TRBD1	TRBV28	TRBJ1-1
CASNFRTEIYEQYF	.	TRBV2	TRBJ2-7
CASSGQGAGTQYF	TRBD1	TRBV9	TRBJ2-3
CASSEKLADHNEQFF	TRBD2	TRBV2	TRBJ2-1
CASEGQGAVLYEQYF	TRBD1	TRBV5-5	TRBJ2-7
CASSAGLAGELAYEQYF	TRBD2	TRBV19	TRBJ2-7